These 23 T cell receptor beta chains were all obtained from the same sample, sequenced in a study of OX40 agonist ivuxolimab in advanced cancers. Profiling relied on immunoSEQ multiplex PCR, and the TCRdb table lists in-frame clones only, not all of them. The table shows fewer than 90,000 clones, with about 91% occurring only once. Sequences were derived from CD4+ or CD8+ T cells sorted from blood, sampled in a trial of the OX40 agonist ivuxolimab. These receptor sequences come from an adult with an advanced solid tumor such as melanoma, head and neck, liver or kidney cancer.

This clone was counted a single time. The V gene is TRBV2, the J gene TRBJ2-7, with D tentatively TRBD2 (5 bases). This CDR3 spans 14 amino acids. The V and J ends lost 7 bases and 6 bases respectively, with 19 bases between them. CDR1 is SNHLY and CDR2 is FYNNEI in the germline V gene. The CDR3 sequence is CASKGPYLAGEQYV. Here the CDR3 DNA reads TGTGCCAGCAAAGGGCCCTATCTAGCTGGCGAGCAGTACGTC.

This chain joins TRBV19 and TRBJ1-5, with D tentatively TRBD1 (5 bases). Germline CDR1 LNHDA, CDR2 SQIVND (reference sequence). V was trimmed by 6 bases and J by 0 bases, leaving 18 bases between them. The CDR3 has 17 residues. CDR3 sequence reads: CASRDRDGLYSNQPQHF. The DNA of the CDR3 is TGTGCCAGTAGGGACCGGGACGGCCTATATAGCAATCAGCCCCAGCATTTT.

Concerning this clone: Other DNA sequences from this sample encode an identical CDR3 as well. V gene TRBV5-1 combines with J gene TRBJ2-5; 7 bases agree with TRBD2. CDR1 and CDR2 from the germline V gene are SGHRS and YFSETQ. J lost 3 bases, V lost 0 bases, and 2 bases had no gene match. The CDR3 loop spans 14 amino acids. The CDR3, as DNA: TGCGCCAGCAGCTTGGTTGCGGGGGAAGAGACCCAGTACTTC. Translating gives CASSLVAGEETQYF.

This chain uses TRBV6-1 with TRBJ1-2; D unclear. Trimming removed 1 base from V and 7 bases from J, with 7 bases in between. Germline V gene sequence: CDR1 MNHNS, CDR2 SASEGT. This CDR3 has 12 residues. CDR3: CASSEGPLGYTF. The CDR3 DNA reads TGTGCCAGCAGTGAAGGCCCGCTTGGCTACACCTTC.

The V and J genes are TRBV18 and TRBJ2-2; D unresolved. Trimming shortened V by 2 bases and J by 3 bases, and 7 bases separated the two germline ends. This CDR3 spans 14 amino acids. The V gene's germline CDR1 is KGHSH and CDR2 LQKENI. CDR3 sequence reads: CASSPVFDTGELFF. DNA for the CDR3: TGTGCCAGCTCACCAGTATTCGACACCGGGGAGCTGTTTTTT.

V and J are TRBV6-1 and TRBJ1-6; 7 bases match TRBD1. The CDR3 has 14 residues. Per the germline V gene, CDR1 is MNHNS and CDR2 is SASEGT. Losses at the gene ends were 7 bases for V and 8 bases for J; bases not matched to a gene: 8. CDR3 region: CASNPGGVHSPLHF. CDR3 DNA: TGTGCCAGCAACCCAGGGGGTGTGCATTCACCCCTCCACTTT.

This chain joins TRBV2 and TRBJ2-7, with a tentative D call TRBD2 (6 bases). In germline, CDR1 is SNHLY, CDR2 FYNNEI. V was pared by 10 bases and J by 7 bases, with 17 bases between. CDR3 length: 12 amino acids. CDR3 bases: TGTGCCACGCACCAGGCGGGGTTAGAGCAGTACGTC. This translates into CATHQAGLEQYV.

J is TRBJ2-3 and V is TRBV4-2; no reliable D call. The germline V and J ends were trimmed by 1 base and 3 bases, with 11 bases remaining between them. Germline V gene data show CDR1 as LGHNA and CDR2 as YNFKEQ. There are 15 residues in the CDR3. CDR3 residues: CASSQALISTDTQYF. The CDR3, as DNA: TGTGCCAGCAGCCAAGCCCTGATTTCAACAGATACGCAGTATTTT.

This rearrangement joins TRBV9 to TRBJ2-5; 10 nucleotides agree with TRBD2. Germline V lookup: CDR1 SGDLS, CDR2 YYNGEE. The CDR3 is made up of 15 amino acids. The trim removed 2 bases at V and 7 bases at J, leaving 8 bases unmatched. The CDR3 region has the DNA TGTGCCAGCAGCGTGACTAGCGGGCCGGTCGGGACCCAGTACTTC. This sequence encodes CASSVTSGPVGTQYF.

This rearrangement joins TRBV19 to TRBJ1-3, with no clear D. Germline CDR1 reads LNHDA; CDR2 reads SQIVND (reference sequence). This CDR3 region has 13 residues. V lost 7 bases to trimming and J lost 0 bases, with 7 bases between them. The CDR3: CASKPLSGNTIYF. In nucleotides, the CDR3 is TGTGCCAGTAAACCTCTCTCTGGAAACACCATATATTTT.

The chain joins TRBV28 to TRBJ2-2, with TRBD1 matching over 9 bases. V was pared by 5 bases and J by 6 bases, with 19 bases of the junction left unmatched. This CDR3 region has 19 residues. Germline V gives CDR1 MDHEN, CDR2 SYDVKM. DNA for the CDR3: TGTGCCAGCAGTCCCCAAAGGACAGGGGTGAGGAGGCACTCCGGGGAGCTGTTTTTT. This encodes CASSPQRTGVRRHSGELFF.

This chain uses TRBV4-1 with TRBJ2-4; no clear D gene. The V end was cut by 6 bases, the J end by 0 bases, with 21 bases between. Looked up from germline, CDR1 is MGHRA and CDR2 is YSYEKL. The CDR3 totals 18 residues. CDR3 protein: CASRPSYVTDLAKNIQYF. Written as DNA, the CDR3 is TGCGCCAGCAGGCCAAGCTATGTAACGGACCTAGCCAAAAACATTCAGTACTTC.

The rearrangement joins TRBV2 to TRBJ2-1; D not certain. Germline lookup yields CDR1 SNHLY and CDR2 FYNNEI. The CDR3 totals 12 residues. Trimming removed 4 bases at V and 7 bases at J, with 8 bases between. The CDR3 sequence: CASSAESNEQFF. The DNA of the CDR3 is TGTGCCAGCAGTGCAGAAAGTAATGAGCAGTTCTTC.

The chain recombines TRBV10-3 with TRBJ2-2, with a tentative D call TRBD2 (6 bases). Trimming removed 7 bases from V and 7 bases from J, with 13 bases in between. Per the germline V gene, CDR1 is ENHRY and CDR2 is SYGVKD. The CDR3 is 13 residues long. CDR3: CAINSGGDGELFF. CDR3 sequence (DNA): TGTGCCATCAATAGTGGCGGGGACGGGGAGCTGTTTTTT.

The genes are TRBV7-9 and TRBJ2-3; 9 bases line up with TRBD2. The germline V gene has CDR1 SEHNR and CDR2 FQNEAQ (reference sequence). The ends lost 7 bases at V and 0 bases at J; junction bases unmatched: 5. There are 15 residues in the CDR3. The CDR3 loop is CASIAGVTSTDTQYF. CDR3 nucleotides: TGTGCCAGCATAGCGGGAGTTACTAGCACAGATACGCAGTATTTT.

This clone was seen once. CDR3: CASSVGQSSYNSPLHF. For the CDR3, the DNA is TGTGCCAGCAGCGTAGGGCAGAGCTCCTATAATTCACCCCTCCACTTT. The chain combines TRBV9 with TRBJ1-6; no definite D call. Trimming stripped 0 bases from V and 0 bases from J, with 7 bases between. Germline values: CDR1 SGDLS, CDR2 YYNGEE. This CDR3 spans 16 amino acids.

The chain has TRBV5-1 and TRBJ2-5; D perhaps matches TRBD2 (6 bases). The V and J ends lost 4 bases and 5 bases respectively, with 6 bases between them. The CDR3 sequence is 11 residues long. The germline V gene encodes CDR1 SGHRS and CDR2 YFSETQ. Written as DNA, the CDR3 is TGCGCCAGCAGCCGGGGGGAGACCCAGTACTTC. Encoded protein: CASSRGETQYF.

The chain links TRBV5-1 to TRBJ1-3, with D unresolved. The V end was cut by 0 bases, the J end by 1 base, with 5 bases between. CDR3 size: 14 residues. Per the germline V gene, CDR1 is SGHRS and CDR2 is YFSETQ. CDR3 DNA sequence: TGCGCCAGCAGCTTGGGGGGTTCTGGAAACACCATATATTTT. This encodes CASSLGGSGNTIYF.

This clone came up a few times. V is TRBV5-5 and J is TRBJ2-7, with D unresolved. V was pared by 2 bases and J by 0 bases, with 12 bases between. Germline CDR1 and CDR2: SGHKS and YYEKEE (reference sequence). The CDR3 is 15 amino acids. This CDR3 is CASSFLAGHSYEQYV. The CDR3 region has the DNA TGTGCCAGCAGCTTCTTGGCAGGCCACTCCTACGAGCAGTACGTC.

The chain combines TRBV7-2 with TRBJ2-3; a weak D match, TRBD2 (6 bases). This CDR3 is built from 14 residues. Germline assignment: CDR1 SGHTA and CDR2 FQGNSA. The germline V and J ends were trimmed by 2 bases and 4 bases, with 10 bases remaining between them. Written as DNA, the CDR3 is TGTGCCAGCAGCTTATACTCGGGGGCAGATACGCAGTATTTT. Its protein product is CASSLYSGADTQYF. Combining the CDR3 with reference TRBV7-2 and TRBJ2-3 gives the whole variable domain GAGVSQSPSNKVTEKGKDVELRCDPISGHTALYWYRQSLGQGLEFLIYFQGNSAPDKSGLPSDRFSAERTGGSVSTLTIQRTQQEDSAVYLCASSLYSGADTQYFGPGTRLTVL.

J is TRBJ2-5 and V is TRBV6-6; no clear D. The length of the CDR3 is 11 residues. CDR1 MNHNY and CDR2 SVGAGI come from the germline V gene (reference sequence). Trimming took 2 bases from V and 3 from J, leaving 1 base between them. In DNA, the CDR3 is TGTGCCAGCAGTTACAAAGAGACCCAGTACTTC. Its protein product is CASSYKETQYF.

The CDR3: CASSLVGGGRDGYTF. The CDR3 nucleotides read TGCGCCAGCAGCTTGGTTGGGGGAGGGAGAGATGGCTACACCTTC. V and J are TRBV5-1 and TRBJ1-2; the D gene is possibly TRBD1 (5 bases). CDR1 and CDR2 from the germline V gene are SGHRS and YFSETQ. CDR3 size: 15 residues. The V gene lost 0 bases and the J gene lost 6 bases, with 15 bases spanning the gap.

V is TRBV28 and J is TRBJ1-1; 10 bases fit TRBD1. CDR3 length equals 16 residues. Germline CDR1 is MDHEN and CDR2 is SYDVKM. V was pared by 4 bases and J by 6 bases, with 11 bases of the junction left unmatched. The CDR3 DNA follows: TGTGCCAGCAGTTCGTCCGGGACAGGGGTTTTCGCTGAAGCTTTCTTT. It specifies CASSSSGTGVFAEAFF.